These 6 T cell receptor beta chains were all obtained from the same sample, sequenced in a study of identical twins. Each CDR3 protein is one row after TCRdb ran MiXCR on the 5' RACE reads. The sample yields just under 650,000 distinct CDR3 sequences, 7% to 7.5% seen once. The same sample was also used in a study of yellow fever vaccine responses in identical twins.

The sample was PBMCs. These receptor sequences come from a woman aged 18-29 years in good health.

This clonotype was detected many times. The DNA of the CDR3 is TGCAGCGTAGCCCATTATGAGCAGTTCTTC. Translation: CSVAHYEQFF. The chain couples TRBV29-1 to TRBJ2-1; D call uncertain. Germline V CDR1 and CDR2: SQVTM, ANQGSEA. CDR3 length: 10 residues. V was cut by 6 bases and J by 8 bases, with 8 bases left in between.

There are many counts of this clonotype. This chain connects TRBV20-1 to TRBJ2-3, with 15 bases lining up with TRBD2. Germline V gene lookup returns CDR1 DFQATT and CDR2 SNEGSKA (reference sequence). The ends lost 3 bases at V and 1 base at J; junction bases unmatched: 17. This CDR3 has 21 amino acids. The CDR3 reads CSARHTPGLAGGLPGTDTQYF. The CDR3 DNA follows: TGCAGTGCTAGGCACACTCCGGGACTAGCGGGAGGCTTGCCTGGCACAGATACGCAGTATTTT.

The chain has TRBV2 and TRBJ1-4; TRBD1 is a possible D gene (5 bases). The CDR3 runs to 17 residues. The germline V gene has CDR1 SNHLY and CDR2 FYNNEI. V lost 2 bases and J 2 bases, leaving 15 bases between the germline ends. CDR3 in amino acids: CASSETPQQATNEKLFF. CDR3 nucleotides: TGTGCCAGCAGTGAAACCCCCCAACAGGCGACTAATGAAAAACTGTTTTTT.

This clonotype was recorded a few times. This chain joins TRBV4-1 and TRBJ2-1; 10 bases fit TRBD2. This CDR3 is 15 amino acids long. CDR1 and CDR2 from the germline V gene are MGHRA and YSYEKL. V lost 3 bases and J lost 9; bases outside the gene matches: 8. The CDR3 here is CASSQERGGPSEQFF. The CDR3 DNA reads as TGCGCCAGCAGCCAGGAGCGGGGGGGCCCGAGTGAGCAGTTCTTC.

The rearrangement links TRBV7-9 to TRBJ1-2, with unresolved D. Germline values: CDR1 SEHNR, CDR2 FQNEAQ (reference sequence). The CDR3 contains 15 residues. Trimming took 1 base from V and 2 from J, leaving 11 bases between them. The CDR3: CASSLEVAGNYGYTF. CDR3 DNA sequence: TGTGCCAGCAGCTTAGAAGTGGCCGGCAACTATGGCTACACCTTC.

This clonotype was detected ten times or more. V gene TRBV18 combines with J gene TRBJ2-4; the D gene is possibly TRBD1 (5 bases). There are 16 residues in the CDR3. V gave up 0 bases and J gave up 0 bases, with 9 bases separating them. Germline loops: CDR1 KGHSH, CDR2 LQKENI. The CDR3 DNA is TGTGCCAGCTCACCACCTCAGGGCCTAGCCAAAAACATTCAGTACTTC. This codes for CASSPPQGLAKNIQYF. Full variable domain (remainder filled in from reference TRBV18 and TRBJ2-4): NAGVMQNPRHLVRRRGQEARLRCSPMKGHSHVYWYRQLPEEGLKFMVYLQKENIIDESGMPKERFSAEFPKEGPSILRIQQVVRGDSAAYFCASSPPQGLAKNIQYFGAGTRLSVL.